A single sample is the source of the 30 T cell receptor beta chains below, sequenced in a study of T cells in women clearing cervical HPV infection. Only in-frame clones appear in the TCRdb table, and some are missing; sequencing was by immunoSEQ multiplex PCR. The sample has around 16,000 clones, and its top ten clones hold 5.5% to 8%. The sample comprised blood buffy coat. The receptors were gathered from a woman between 18 and 70 years old with a cervical HPV16 infection that either progressed to CIN3+ or cleared (not recorded which).

Considering frequency, this clone is medium-sized. CDR3 loop: CASSPTAGGASNYGYTF. Incomplete CDR3 DNA: TGTGCCAGCAGCCCGACGGCAGGGGGCGCATCGAACTATGGC. The chain links TRBV4-2 to TRBJ1-2, with 8 bases aligning to TRBD1. Read sequence stops 3 residues before the CDR3 end, and the germline J gene provides the missing end. Germline V gene lookup returns CDR1 LGHNA and CDR2 YNFKEQ. CDR3 length: 17 amino acids. The ends lost 4 bases at V and 2 bases at J; junction bases unmatched: 12.

On this clone itself: The read stops 3 residues short of the end of the CDR3; the missing end is completed from the germline J gene. V usage is TRBV7-7 and J usage is TRBJ2-5; 9 bases line up with TRBD1. The germline CDR1 and CDR2 sequences are SSHAT and FNYEAQ (reference sequence). The CDR3 covers 15 residues. V lost 7 bases, J lost 2 bases, and 8 bases stayed unmatched. The CDR3 DNA, read in part, is TGTGCCAGCACCCCGGGACAGGGCCCACAAGAGACC. Its protein is CASTPGQGPQET. The CDR3, in full, reads CASTPGQGPQETQYF. The full variable domain, with the rest looked up from reference TRBV7-7 and TRBJ2-5, is GAGVSQSPRYKVTKRGQDVTLRCDPISSHATLYWYQQALGQGPEFLTYFNYEAQPDKSGLPSDRFSAERPEGSISTLTIQRTEQRDSAMYRCASTPGQGPQETQYFGPGTRLLVL.

As to this clone: The read ends 3 residues early relative to the CDR3; the germline J gene fills the gap. The rearrangement joins TRBV19 to TRBJ2-1; 9 nucleotides line up with TRBD2. Germline lookup yields CDR1 LNHDA and CDR2 SQIVND (reference sequence). This CDR3 spans 15 amino acids. After removal of 1 base from V and 3 bases from J, the junction contained 1 base not matched to a gene. This CDR3 is CASSIGAGGYNEQFF. The sequenced CDR3 bases are TGTGCCAGTAGTATAGGAGCGGGGGGCTACAATGAG.

This clone shows up as medium-sized (0.01 to 0.1%) by frequency. The read is 3 residues too short to cover the CDR3 end, so that end is filled in from the germline J gene. The rearrangement joins TRBV7-6 to TRBJ2-3; the D is unclear. V was trimmed by 1 base and J by 4 bases, leaving 12 bases between them. In germline, CDR1 is SGHVS, CDR2 FNYEAQ. CDR3 size: 15 residues. CDR3 DNA, as far as it was read: TGTGCCAGCAGCTTAGTTTCCCCCCCAGCAGATACG. The encoded protein is CASSLVSPPADT. The full-length CDR3 reads as CASSLVSPPADTQYF.

Concerning this clone: The CDR3 goes on 3 residues after the read ends, and that part is filled in from the germline J gene. The chain links TRBV5-1 to TRBJ1-4; 12 bases are a match to TRBD1. Germline CDR1 and CDR2: SGHRS and YFSETQ. V was clipped by 4 bases and J by 7 bases; unmatched bases: 5. This CDR3 has 15 residues. CDR3 amino acids: CASSDRDRGLEKLFF. Partial CDR3 DNA: TGCGCCAGCAGCGACCGGGACAGGGGGCTTGAAAAA.

Regarding this clone: The observed sequence ends 3 residues before the CDR3 terminus, with the missing tail filled in from the germline J gene. The J gene is TRBJ2-3, the V gene TRBV6-1; no definite D call. Germline V gives CDR1 MNHNS, CDR2 SASEGT. This CDR3 comprises 15 residues. V was pared by 4 bases and J by 4 bases, with 15 bases between. The CDR3 is CASSGGSQRPDTQYF. CDR3 bases read: TGTGCCAGCAGTGGTGGCTCCCAGCGTCCAGATACG.

As regards this clone: One end of the junction varies from germline; a read error may be responsible. The DNA ends 3 residues before the CDR3 does, and the rest of the CDR3 is filled in from the germline J gene. The rearrangement uses TRBV7-9 and TRBJ2-3, with TRBD1 matching over 8 bases. This CDR3 is 15 amino acids long. Looked up from germline, CDR1 is SEHNR and CDR2 is FQNEAQ (reference sequence). CDR3 residues: CSSSSGTGVTDTQYF. The CDR3 DNA, read in part, is TGTTCCAGCAGCTCCGGGACAGGAGTTACAGATACG.

On this clone: The CDR3 is cut off 3 residues early in the read; its end comes from the germline J gene. V is TRBV7-9 and J is TRBJ1-1; 7 positions match TRBD1. The CDR3 length is 14 residues. Looked up from germline, CDR1 is SEHNR and CDR2 is FQNEAQ (reference sequence). The CDR3 sequence is CASSRSFEGAGAFF. The CDR3 bases that were read are TGTGCCAGCAGCCGATCCTTTGAGGGGGCAGGA.

Turning to this clone: The read comes to an end 3 residues before the CDR3 does, leaving the germline J gene to fill in the end. The chain joins TRBV7-9 to TRBJ2-1; 8 bases map to TRBD2. CDR1 and CDR2 from the germline V gene are SEHNR and FQNEAQ (reference sequence). The V segment lost 5 bases and the J segment 5 bases; nucleotides outside the gene matches: 8. The CDR3 has 15 amino acids. The CDR3 sequence is CASSQSGGPHNEQFF. The sequenced part of the CDR3 DNA is TGTGCCAGCAGCCAAAGCGGGGGCCCTCACAATGAG.

Comment on this clone: The CDR3 extends 3 residues past the end of the read, so its final part is completed from the germline J gene. V usage is TRBV20-1 and J usage is TRBJ2-3; the match to TRBD2 covers 16 bases. The V gene's germline CDR1 is DFQATT and CDR2 SNEGSKA (reference sequence). The trim removed 4 bases at V and 6 bases at J, leaving 7 bases unmatched. The length of the CDR3 is 16 residues. CDR3 DNA (partial): TGCAGTGCTATTCCGGGACTAGCGGGGGGGCAGGATACG. Its translation is CSAIPGLAGGQDT. The complete CDR3 protein is CSAIPGLAGGQDTQYF.

Concerning this clone itself: The sequenced fragment ends 3 residues before the CDR3 boundary, so the rest is inferred from the germline J gene. The genes are TRBV28 and TRBJ1-1; no reliable D call. Between the trimmed V and J ends, which lost 7 bases and 4 bases, there was a span of 16 bases. There are 14 residues in the CDR3. Germline loops: CDR1 MDHEN, CDR2 SYDVKM. The CDR3 loop reads CASTTLEGRTEAFF. Partial CDR3 DNA: TGTGCCAGCACTACCCTGGAAGGGCGCACTGAA. Variable domain in full (rest from reference TRBV28 and TRBJ1-1): DVKVTQSSRYLVKRTGEKVFLECVQDMDHENMFWYRQDPGLGLRLIYFSYDVKMKEKGDIPEGYSVSREKKERFSLILESASTNQTSMYLCASTTLEGRTEAFFGQGTRLTVV.

Note on this clone: The observed sequence ends 3 residues before the CDR3 terminus, with the missing tail filled in from the germline J gene. The V and J genes are TRBV5-1 and TRBJ2-7, with D hard to call. The CDR3 has 13 residues. Looked up from germline, CDR1 is SGHRS and CDR2 is YFSETQ. The ends were cut back, 4 bases at V and 0 bases at J, with 8 bases in the middle. The CDR3: CASSRDNSYEQYF. The sequenced CDR3 bases are TGCGCCAGCAGCCGTGACAACTCCTACGAG.

About this clone: Read sequence stops 3 residues before the CDR3 end, and the germline J gene provides the missing end. The chain is built from TRBV19 and TRBJ2-7; 9 bases map to TRBD1. The J segment lost 3 bases and the V segment lost 5 bases, leaving 14 bases of the junction unmatched. The CDR3 length is 17 residues. CDR1 and CDR2 (germline): LNHDA, SQIVND (reference sequence). The CDR3 sequence is CASSPQRGTGSNYEQYF. CDR3 DNA, as far as it was read: TGTGCCAGTAGTCCACAAAGGGGGACAGGGAGCAACTACGAG.

Note on this clone: The read ends 3 residues before the CDR3 terminus; that terminus is restored from the germline J gene. The genes are TRBV6-2 or TRBV6-3 and TRBJ2-3; 8 positions agree with TRBD2. J lost 0 bases, V lost 2 bases, and 7 bases had no gene match. Germline assignment: CDR1 MNHEY and CDR2 SVGEGT. The CDR3 is 17 amino acids. The chain's CDR3 is CASSYLLIAGSTDTQYF. The CDR3 bases that were read are TGTGCCAGCAGTTACCTTCTCATAGCGGGGAGCACAGATACG.

Regarding this clone: Coverage ceases 3 residues before the CDR3 finishes, and the germline J gene fills in the end. V and J are TRBV19 and TRBJ2-2; perhaps TRBD1 as D (5 bases). The CDR3 is 14 residues long. Germline assignment: CDR1 LNHDA and CDR2 SQIVND (reference sequence). V lost 7 bases and J lost 6, with 15 bases in between. The sequenced CDR3 bases are TGTGCCAGTACCGCCATAGGGGCCCCCGGGGAG. This gives the protein CASTAIGAPGE. The CDR3 as a whole reads CASTAIGAPGELFF.

On this clone itself: The read stops 3 residues short of the end of the CDR3; the missing end is completed from the germline J gene. This chain links TRBV12-5 with TRBJ2-3; 9 nucleotides agree with TRBD2. Germline loops: CDR1 LGHNT, CDR2 FRNRAP. This CDR3 has 12 amino acids. J was trimmed by 6 bases and V by 10 bases; bases with no gene match: 5. CDR3 bases read: TGTGCTACTGGGACTAGCAGGGATACG. Amino acid sequence: CATGTSRDT. The CDR3 reads in full as CATGTSRDTQYF. The full variable domain, completed using reference TRBV12-5 and TRBJ2-3, is DARVTQTPRHKVTEMGQEVTMRCQPILGHNTVFWYRQTMMQGLELLAYFRNRAPLDDSGMPKDRFSAEMPDATLATLKIQPSEPRDSAVYFCATGTSRDTQYFGPGTRLTVL.

Points on this clone: The read halts 3 residues ahead of the CDR3 end, with the missing end drawn from the germline J gene. The chain recombines TRBV6-2 or TRBV6-3 with TRBJ1-6, with TRBD1 identical over 7 bases. Germline V gene sequence: CDR1 MNHEY, CDR2 SVGEGT. The J segment lost 9 bases and the V segment lost 2 bases, leaving 13 bases of the junction unmatched. The CDR3 spans 17 residues. CDR3 sequence: CASSYVEGGARGSPLHF. Incomplete CDR3 DNA: TGTGCCAGCAGTTACGTCGAAGGGGGCGCAAGGGGTTCACCC.

A note on this clone: Read coverage stops 3 residues before the CDR3 terminus; the germline J gene supplies the remainder. The rearrangement links TRBV18 to TRBJ1-5; 8 bases are a match to TRBD1. Germline lookup yields CDR1 KGHSH and CDR2 LQKENI. The ends lost 4 bases at V and 1 base at J; junction bases unmatched: 9. CDR3 length: 17 residues. CDR3 loop: CASSLNTGGTSNQPQHF. CDR3 bases read: TGTGCCAGCTCACTCAACACAGGGGGAACGAGCAATCAGCCC.

Concerning this clone: Read sequence stops 3 residues before the CDR3 end, and the germline J gene provides the missing end. The chain combines TRBV19 with TRBJ1-1; the match to TRBD1 covers 7 bases. Trimming at V came to 6 bases and at J to 7 bases, leaving 11 bases not matched to a gene. Germline CDR1 LNHDA, CDR2 SQIVND (reference sequence). The CDR3 runs 14 residues. CDR3 DNA, as far as it was read: TGTGCCAGTAGCGTCGGACAGGCGGCGCTTGAA. Encoded protein: CASSVGQAALE. The complete CDR3 sequence is CASSVGQAALEAFF.

As to this clone: The CDR3 extends 3 residues past the end of the read, so its final part is completed from the germline J gene. J is TRBJ2-7 and V is TRBV18, with no clear D. This CDR3 has 14 residues. Germline V gene sequence: CDR1 KGHSH, CDR2 LQKENI. Trimming shortened V by 0 bases and J by 2 bases, and 8 bases separated the two germline ends. Incomplete CDR3 DNA: TGTGCCAGCTCACCACCGGGCATTCCCTACGAG. It yields the protein CASSPPGIPYE. The CDR3 in its entirety is CASSPPGIPYEQYF.

Worth noting for this clone: With the read ending 3 residues before the CDR3 end, the germline J gene is used to fill in that end. The rearrangement links TRBV20-1 to TRBJ1-1; 7 positions agree with TRBD1. V lost 0 bases, J lost 5 bases, and 6 bases stayed unmatched. Germline CDR1 reads DFQATT; CDR2 reads SNEGSKA (reference sequence). CDR3 length: 14 amino acids. The CDR3 bases that were read are TGCAGTGCTAGAGACAGACAGGGACGAACTGAA. This sequence encodes CSARDRQGRTE. The whole CDR3 sequence is CSARDRQGRTEAFF.

A remark on this clone: The read gets to within 3 residues of the CDR3 end, and the germline J gene fills in the rest. The chain combines TRBV19 with TRBJ1-1; 7 bases align to TRBD1. Germline loops: CDR1 LNHDA, CDR2 SQIVND (reference sequence). The CDR3 has 15 amino acids. J was trimmed by 6 bases and V by 3 bases; bases with no gene match: 10. CDR3 bases read: TGTGCCAGTAGTATGAACCGGGACAGTGAATCTGAA. Translation: CASSMNRDSESE. The CDR3 in full is CASSMNRDSESEAFF.

About this clone itself: The read terminates 3 residues ahead of where the CDR3 ends, so the germline J gene completes it. The rearrangement uses TRBV20-1 and TRBJ2-3, with D perhaps TRBD1 or TRBD2 (5 bases each). Trimming pared 3 bases from V and 6 bases from J, leaving 16 bases between. Germline V gene data show CDR1 as DFQATT and CDR2 as SNEGSKA (reference sequence). This CDR3 is built from 14 residues. CDR3 in amino acids: CSASRGVLTDTQYF. The part of the CDR3 DNA that was read is TGCAGTGCTAGTAGAGGGGTCTTGACGGATACG.

This clone registers medium-sized by frequency. The read gets to within 3 residues of the CDR3 end, and the germline J gene fills in the rest. V and J are TRBV19 and TRBJ2-1, with 13 bases identical to TRBD2. CDR1 and CDR2 from the germline V gene are LNHDA and SQIVND (reference sequence). The CDR3 contains 18 residues. Trimming removed 5 bases from V and 7 bases from J; junction bases left unmatched: 14. The CDR3 DNA, read in part, is TGTGCCAGTAGTGTTACTAGCGGGGGGGCCGGTTTGCAAAATGAG. Its translation is CASSVTSGGAGLQNE. In full, the CDR3 is CASSVTSGGAGLQNEQFF.

The DNA read from the CDR3 is TGCAGTGCTGCCCCCGTTGGACAGGGCGTTTCGCCC. This sequence encodes CSAAPVGQGVSP. From start to end, the CDR3 is CSAAPVGQGVSPLHF. The V gene is TRBV20-1, the J gene TRBJ1-6, with 8 bases matching TRBD1. The read stops 3 residues short of the end of the CDR3; the missing end is completed from the germline J gene. CDR1 and CDR2 (germline): DFQATT, SNEGSKA (reference sequence). The CDR3 is 15 amino acids.

As for this clone: Germline and junction disagree at one end, which may indicate a read error. The observed sequence ends 3 residues before the CDR3 terminus, with the missing tail filled in from the germline J gene. The rearrangement joins TRBV19 to TRBJ2-5; 11 nucleotides agree with TRBD2. This CDR3 contains 15 residues. From germline, CDR1 is LNHDA and CDR2 SQIVND (reference sequence). Incomplete CDR3 DNA: TGTGTCAGTAGTATCCCTAGCGGGGGGCAAGAGACC. This codes for CVSSIPSGGQET. The full CDR3 reads CVSSIPSGGQETQYF.

The CDR3 spells CASSGQTGGYGYTF. The sequenced CDR3 bases are TGTGCCAGCAGTGGTCAGACAGGGGGCTATGGC. This chain joins TRBV28 and TRBJ1-2, with 9 bases aligning to TRBD1. Read sequence stops 3 residues before the CDR3 end, and the germline J gene provides the missing end. Germline values: CDR1 MDHEN, CDR2 SYDVKM. CDR3 size: 14 residues. V dropped 5 bases and J dropped 4; count of bases not matched to a gene: 5.

As to this clone: The sequence runs out 3 residues before the end of the CDR3; the remainder is reconstructed from the germline J gene. This sequence joins TRBV14 and TRBJ2-7; possibly TRBD1 for D (7 bases). CDR1 SGHDN and CDR2 FVKESK come from the germline V gene. This CDR3 spans 14 amino acids. The germline V and J ends were trimmed by 4 bases and 4 bases, with 14 bases remaining between them. The CDR3 loop is CASSLYSGGYEQYF. The sequenced part of the CDR3 DNA is TGTGCCAGCAGCCTCTACTCAGGGGGGTACGAG.

About this clone: The CDR3 extends 3 residues past the end of the read, so its final part is completed from the germline J gene. V is TRBV30 and J is TRBJ1-6; TRBD1 is a possible D gene (5 bases). Trimming stripped 0 bases from V and 0 bases from J, with 9 bases between. Germline V CDR1 and CDR2: GTSNPN, SVGIG (reference sequence). CDR3 length: 16 residues. The CDR3 loop is CAWSVKGYSYNSPLHF. The DNA read from the CDR3 is TGTGCCTGGAGTGTGAAGGGGTACTCCTATAATTCACCC.

Turning to this clone: The read terminates 3 residues before the CDR3 end, so the remaining end is supplied by the germline J gene. J is TRBJ2-2 and V is TRBV2; 14 bases are a match to TRBD2. The CDR3 length is 17 residues. The V segment lost 7 bases and the J segment 3 bases; nucleotides outside the gene matches: 7. Germline V gene lookup returns CDR1 SNHLY and CDR2 FYNNEI. The covered CDR3 bases are TGTGCCAGCAAAAGACTAGCGGGGGGGCCCGACACCGGGGAG. Protein product: CASKRLAGGPDTGE. The entire CDR3 is CASKRLAGGPDTGELFF.